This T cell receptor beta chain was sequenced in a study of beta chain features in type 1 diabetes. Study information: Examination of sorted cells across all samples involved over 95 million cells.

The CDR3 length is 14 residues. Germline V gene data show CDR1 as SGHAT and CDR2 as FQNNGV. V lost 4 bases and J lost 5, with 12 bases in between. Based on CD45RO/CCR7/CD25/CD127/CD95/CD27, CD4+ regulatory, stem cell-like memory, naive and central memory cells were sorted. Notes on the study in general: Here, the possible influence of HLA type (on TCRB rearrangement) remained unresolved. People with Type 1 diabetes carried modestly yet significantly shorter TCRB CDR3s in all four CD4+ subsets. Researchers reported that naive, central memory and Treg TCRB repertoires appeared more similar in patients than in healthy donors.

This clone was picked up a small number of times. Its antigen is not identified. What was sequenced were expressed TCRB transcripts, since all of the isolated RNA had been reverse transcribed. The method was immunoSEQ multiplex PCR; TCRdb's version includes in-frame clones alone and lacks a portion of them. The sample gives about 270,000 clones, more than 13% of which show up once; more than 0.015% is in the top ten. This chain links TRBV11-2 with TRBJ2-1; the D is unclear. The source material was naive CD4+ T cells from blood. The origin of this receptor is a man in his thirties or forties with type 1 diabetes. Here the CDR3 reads CASSSRPSNNEQFF. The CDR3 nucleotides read TGTGCCAGCAGCTCCAGGCCCTCGAACAATGAGCAGTTCTTC.